These T cell receptor beta chains were read from a single sample in a study of blood T cell repertoires in COVID-19. Generated by immunoSEQ multiplex PCR, the TCRdb table keeps only in-frame clones and is missing some. The data show 85,000 to 130,000 clones, 80% to 90% seen once. What was sequenced was PBMCs or T cells enriched from blood (not recorded which). The receptors here all came from a woman aged 45 to 65 who had recovered from COVID-19. The conserved cysteine and the conserved F or W are not part of the CDR3 here.

j_gene	v_gene	CDR3aa
TRBJ2-7	TRBV3-1/TRBV3-2	ASSHASNEQY
TRBJ1-6	TRBV28	ASRHGGGYNSPLH
TRBJ2-3	TRBV6-1	ASSEGQGRTDTQY
TRBJ2-5	TRBV28	ASSFNGGQETQY
TRBJ2-7	TRBV6-5	ASSQSTGSLNEQY
TRBJ2-3	TRBV28	ASSLGAGGRTDTQY
TRBJ2-7	TRBV6-5	ASTRPGYHEQY
TRBJ1-4	TRBV19	ASSKWDTRNEKLF
TRBJ2-7	TRBV19	ASTRGASYEQY
TRBJ1-2	TRBV19	ASSRGDNNYGYT
TRBJ2-7	TRBV4-2	ASSRAPVYEQY
TRBJ2-1	TRBV7-9	ASPQGYEQF
TRBJ1-5	TRBV30	AWSGQGLSRNQPQH
TRBJ1-2	TRBV4-1	ASSQSANTGTAYGYT
TRBJ2-1	TRBV5-1	ASSLEGQGYNEQF
TRBJ2-5	TRBV5-5	ASSPLTGVSQETQY
TRBJ2-7	TRBV18	ASSPPPGVTVEQY
TRBJ2-5	TRBV5-1	ASSLGGGETQY
TRBJ1-4	TRBV5-1	ASSRVSDTNEKLF
TRBJ2-6	TRBV11-2	ASSLRGNGANVLT
TRBJ2-1	TRBV28	ASSLAGVFMNEQF
TRBJ1-5	TRBV24-1	ATSATGSVGNQPQH
TRBJ2-7	TRBV30	AWSVKSTSSYEQY
TRBJ1-5	TRBV28	ASSLTGQPQH
TRBJ1-2	TRBV4-2	ASSPLGEVGYT
TRBJ2-7	TRBV28	ASSRTGTYEQY
TRBJ2-5	TRBV5-1	ASRTSGGQETQY